This section outlines one T cell receptor (beta chain) sequence together with its context. Its antigen is as yet unknown. V lost 2 bases to trimming and J lost 11 bases; unmatched junction nucleotides: 9. The germline V gene has CDR1 MNHEY and CDR2 SVGAGI. This CDR3 region has 14 residues. Some clones are missing from TCRdb's copy, which holds only in-frame ones; the method was immunoSEQ multiplex PCR. The sample carries about 120,000 clones, about 96% recorded once. This sample is drawn from a study of cytomegalovirus exposure and HLA in healthy donors. At the level of the study: The use of the same platform for the 120 or so validation repertoires and the 650 to 850 first-cohort repertoires was reported by a later analysis. General study points: CMV antigen specificity was confirmed in vitro for three CMV-associated chains. Most TCR sequences were uncommon, yet certain public TCRs appeared in many donors.

Sequences were obtained from PBMCs. The rearrangement joins TRBV6-5 to TRBJ2-1; 7 nucleotides line up with TRBD1. The sequence derives from a man aged 18 to 30 in good health and CMV-seronegative. The CDR3 spells CASSYDRVSPQQFF. CDR3 bases: TGTGCCAGCAGTTACGACAGGGTTAGTCCCCAGCAGTTCTTC.